The following is a T cell receptor (beta chain) sequence with its context. Its antigen is undetermined. At one boundary the junction diverges from the germline segment, which might be a read error. This sample is drawn from a study of cytomegalovirus exposure and HLA in healthy donors. Study at large: The study placed about 86% of its 398 genotyped donors in the Caucasian-associated ancestry cluster. Study conclusions and caveats: When analyzed later, a missense DCLRE1C variant was found to be linked to TCR beta V- and J-gene trimming.

Primers for the PCR totalled 60 Vbeta and 13 Jbeta. Per the authors' pipeline: An analysis that came later counted some 80 million unique TCR beta chains, approximately 11 million shared. Assay: immunoSEQ multiplex PCR; the TCRdb copy retains only in-frame clones and omits some. That table furnishes V, J and clone size, whereas the DNA furnished D and trimming. The table includes about 260,000 clones, under 80% detected once. The sample comprised PBMCs. This receptor was taken from a female donor in good health and CMV-seronegative.

The CDR3 DNA reads TGTTCCAGCAGCCTCAGTCCAGATACGCAGTATTTT. Translated, it gives CSSSLSPDTQYF. The gene calls are TRBV7-9 and TRBJ2-3, with unresolved D. This CDR3 has 12 residues. Germline lookup yields CDR1 SEHNR and CDR2 FQNEAQ (reference sequence).